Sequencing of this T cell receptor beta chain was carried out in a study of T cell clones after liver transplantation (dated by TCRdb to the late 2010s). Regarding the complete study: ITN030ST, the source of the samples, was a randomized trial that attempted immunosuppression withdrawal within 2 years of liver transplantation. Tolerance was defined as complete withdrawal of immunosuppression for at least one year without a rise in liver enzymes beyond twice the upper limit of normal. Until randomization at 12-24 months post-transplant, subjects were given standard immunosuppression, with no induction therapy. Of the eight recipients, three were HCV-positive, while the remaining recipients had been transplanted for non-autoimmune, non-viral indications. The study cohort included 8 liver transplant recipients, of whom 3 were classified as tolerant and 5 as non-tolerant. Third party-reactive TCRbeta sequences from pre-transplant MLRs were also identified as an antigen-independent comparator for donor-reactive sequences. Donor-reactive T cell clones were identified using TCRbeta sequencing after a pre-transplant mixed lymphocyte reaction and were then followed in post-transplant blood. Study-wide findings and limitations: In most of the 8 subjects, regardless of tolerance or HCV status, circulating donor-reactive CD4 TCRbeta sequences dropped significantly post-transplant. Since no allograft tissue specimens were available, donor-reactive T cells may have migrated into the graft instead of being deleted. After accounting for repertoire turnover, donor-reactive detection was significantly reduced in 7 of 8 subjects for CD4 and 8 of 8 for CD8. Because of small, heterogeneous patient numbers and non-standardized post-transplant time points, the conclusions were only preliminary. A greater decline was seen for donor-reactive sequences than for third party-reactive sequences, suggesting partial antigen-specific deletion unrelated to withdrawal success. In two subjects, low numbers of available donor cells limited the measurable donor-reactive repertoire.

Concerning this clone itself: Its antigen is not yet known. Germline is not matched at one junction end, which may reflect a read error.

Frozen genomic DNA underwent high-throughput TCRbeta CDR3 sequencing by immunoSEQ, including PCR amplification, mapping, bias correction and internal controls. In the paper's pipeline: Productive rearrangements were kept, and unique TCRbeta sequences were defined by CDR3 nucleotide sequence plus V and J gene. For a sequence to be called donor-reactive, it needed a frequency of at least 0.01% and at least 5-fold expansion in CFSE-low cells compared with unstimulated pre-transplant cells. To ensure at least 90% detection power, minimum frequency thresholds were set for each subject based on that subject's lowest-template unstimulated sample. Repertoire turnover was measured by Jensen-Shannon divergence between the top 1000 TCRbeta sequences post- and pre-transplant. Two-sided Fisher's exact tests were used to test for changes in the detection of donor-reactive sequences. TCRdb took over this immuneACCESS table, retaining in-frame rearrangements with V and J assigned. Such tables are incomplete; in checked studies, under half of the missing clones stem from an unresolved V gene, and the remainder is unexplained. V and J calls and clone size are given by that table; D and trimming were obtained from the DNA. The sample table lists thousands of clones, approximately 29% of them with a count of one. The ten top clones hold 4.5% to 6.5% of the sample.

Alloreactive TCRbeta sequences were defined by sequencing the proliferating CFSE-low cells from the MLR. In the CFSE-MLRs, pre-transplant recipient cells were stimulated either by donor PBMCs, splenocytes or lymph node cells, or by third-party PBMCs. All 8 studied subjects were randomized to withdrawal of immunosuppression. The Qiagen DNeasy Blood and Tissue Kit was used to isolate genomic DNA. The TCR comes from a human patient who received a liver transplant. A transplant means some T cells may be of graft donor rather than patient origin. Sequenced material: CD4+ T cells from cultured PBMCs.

In nucleotide form, the sequence is TGTGCCAGCAGTGCCTGTTACTACGAGCAGTACTTT. Its protein reads: CASSACYYEQYF. This chain is built from TRBV6-1 and TRBJ2-7, with no D gene named confidently. For CDR1 and CDR2, the germline V gene lists MNHNS and SASEGT. CDR3 length: 12 amino acids, cysteine to phenylalanine. Here the CDR3 DNA is all that survives: 36 bases in frame from base 1.